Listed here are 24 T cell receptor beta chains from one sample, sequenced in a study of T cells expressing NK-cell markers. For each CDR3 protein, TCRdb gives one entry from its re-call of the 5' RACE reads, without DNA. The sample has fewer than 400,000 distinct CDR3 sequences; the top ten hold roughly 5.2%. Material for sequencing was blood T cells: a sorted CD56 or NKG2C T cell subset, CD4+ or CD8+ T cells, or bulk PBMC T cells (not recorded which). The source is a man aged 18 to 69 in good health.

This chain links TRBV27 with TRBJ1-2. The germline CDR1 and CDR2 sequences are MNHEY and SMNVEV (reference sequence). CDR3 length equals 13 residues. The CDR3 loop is CASSSLPNYGYTF.

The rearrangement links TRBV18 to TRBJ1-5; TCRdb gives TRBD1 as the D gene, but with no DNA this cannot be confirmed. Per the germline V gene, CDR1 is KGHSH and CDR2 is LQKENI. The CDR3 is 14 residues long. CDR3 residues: CASSEDRAPQPQHF.

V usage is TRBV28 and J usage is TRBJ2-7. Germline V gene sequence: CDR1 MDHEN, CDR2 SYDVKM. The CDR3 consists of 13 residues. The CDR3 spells CASSLAGPYEQYF.

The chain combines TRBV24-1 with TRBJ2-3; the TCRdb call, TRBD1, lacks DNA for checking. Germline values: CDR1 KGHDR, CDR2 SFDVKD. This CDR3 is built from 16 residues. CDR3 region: CATSDKSKQGSDTQYF.

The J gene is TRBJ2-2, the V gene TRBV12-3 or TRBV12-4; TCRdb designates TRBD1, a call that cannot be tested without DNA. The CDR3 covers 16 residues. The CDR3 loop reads CASSLSGQGNGGELFF.

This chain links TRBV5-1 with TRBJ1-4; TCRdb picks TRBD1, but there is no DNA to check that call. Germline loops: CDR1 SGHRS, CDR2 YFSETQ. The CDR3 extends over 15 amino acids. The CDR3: CASSLPGTGGKKLFF.

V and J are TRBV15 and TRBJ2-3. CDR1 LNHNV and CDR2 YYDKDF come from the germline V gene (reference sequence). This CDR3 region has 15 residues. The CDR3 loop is CATSRDRVTTDTQYF.

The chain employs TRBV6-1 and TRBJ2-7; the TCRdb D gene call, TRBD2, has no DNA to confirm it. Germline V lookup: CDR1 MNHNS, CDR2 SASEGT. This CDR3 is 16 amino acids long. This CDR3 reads CASRPSGEGNSYEQYF.

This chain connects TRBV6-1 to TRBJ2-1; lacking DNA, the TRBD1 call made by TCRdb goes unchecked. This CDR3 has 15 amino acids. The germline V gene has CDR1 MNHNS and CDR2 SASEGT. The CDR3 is CASSTGFQPYNEQFF.

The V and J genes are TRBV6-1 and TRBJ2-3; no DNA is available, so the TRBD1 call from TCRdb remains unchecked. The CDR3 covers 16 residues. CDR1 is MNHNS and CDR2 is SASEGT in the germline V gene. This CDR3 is CASSPTGTGVTDTQYF.

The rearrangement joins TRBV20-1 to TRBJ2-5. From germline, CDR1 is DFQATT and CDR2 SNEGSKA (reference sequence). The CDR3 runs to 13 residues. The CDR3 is CSAISQAGETQYF.

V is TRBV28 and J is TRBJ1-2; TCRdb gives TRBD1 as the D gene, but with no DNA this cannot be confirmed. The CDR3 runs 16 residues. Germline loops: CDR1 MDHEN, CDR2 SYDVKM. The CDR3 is CASSAPRQGKKSGYTF.

CDR3 amino acids: CASSPGGDKNIQYF. V gene TRBV6-1 combines with J gene TRBJ2-4; the TCRdb call, TRBD1, lacks DNA for checking. CDR1 MNHNS and CDR2 SASEGT come from the germline V gene. The CDR3 has 14 residues.

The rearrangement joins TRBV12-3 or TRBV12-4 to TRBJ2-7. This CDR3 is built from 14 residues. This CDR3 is CASGRRGGSYEQYF.

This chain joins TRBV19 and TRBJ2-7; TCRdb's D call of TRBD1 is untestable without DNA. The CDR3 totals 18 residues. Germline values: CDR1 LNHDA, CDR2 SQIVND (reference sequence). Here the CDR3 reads CASSRQRTTGGKSYEQYF.

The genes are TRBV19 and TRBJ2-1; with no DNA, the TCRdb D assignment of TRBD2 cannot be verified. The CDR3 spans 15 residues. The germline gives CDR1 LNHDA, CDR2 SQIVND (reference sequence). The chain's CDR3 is CASKTGTSGGGEQFF.

This CDR3 reads CASSSGLAGVMGTQYF. J is TRBJ2-3 and V is TRBV5-1; the TRBD1 assignment by TCRdb is unverifiable without DNA. Germline V lookup: CDR1 SGHRS, CDR2 YFSETQ. The CDR3 extends over 16 amino acids.

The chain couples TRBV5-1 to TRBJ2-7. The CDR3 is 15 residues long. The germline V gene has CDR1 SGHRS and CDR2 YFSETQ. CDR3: CASSLRSQMTYEQYF.

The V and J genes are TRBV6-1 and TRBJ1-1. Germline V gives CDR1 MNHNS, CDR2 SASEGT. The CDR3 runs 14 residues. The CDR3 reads CASSESVWTAEAFF.

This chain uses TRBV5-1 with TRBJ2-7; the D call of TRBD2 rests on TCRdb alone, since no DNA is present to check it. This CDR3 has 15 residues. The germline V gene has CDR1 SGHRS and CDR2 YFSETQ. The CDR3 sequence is CASSLATSSSYEQYF.

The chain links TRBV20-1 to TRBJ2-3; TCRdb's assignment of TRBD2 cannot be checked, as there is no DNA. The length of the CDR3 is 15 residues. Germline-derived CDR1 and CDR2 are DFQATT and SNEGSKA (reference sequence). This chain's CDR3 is CSAAPLAAYTDTQYF.

The CDR3 loop reads CASSLVSASSHSPLHF. The V call is TRBV5-5, the J call TRBJ1-6. The V gene's germline CDR1 is SGHKS and CDR2 YYEKEE (reference sequence). This CDR3 has 16 residues.

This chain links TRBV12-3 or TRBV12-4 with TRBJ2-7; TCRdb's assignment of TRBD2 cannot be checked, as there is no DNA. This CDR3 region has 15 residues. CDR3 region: CASSPGGTSGYEQYF.

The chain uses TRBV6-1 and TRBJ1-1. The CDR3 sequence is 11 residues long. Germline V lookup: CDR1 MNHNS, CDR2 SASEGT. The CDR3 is CAVAKNTEAFF.